The clone carrying this T cell receptor beta chain was seen ten or more times. Its antigen is not identified. The TCR library protocol attached unique molecular identifiers to the individual cDNA molecules. TCRdb re-called the 5' RACE reads with MiXCR, one entry per CDR3 protein. The sample lists about 60,000 distinct CDR3 sequences; approximately 10% were seen once. The sample comes from a study of early T cells in non-severe SARS-CoV-2 infection. At the level of the study: Chains were not paired, and sequencing was done on bulk RNA from unsorted whole blood.

Study results and caveats: Private and CD4 specificities were missed by VDJdb matching, skewed to anti-spike CD8.

Sequenced material: whole blood, taken at baseline. The clonotype comes from an adult who was a healthcare worker with PCR-confirmed SARS-CoV-2 infection or an uninfected control (not recorded which).

DNA of the CDR3: TGCAGTGCTAGAGATCTCAGGGTAGCAGCTTTCTTT. This codes for CSARDLRVAAFF. This chain links TRBV20-1 with TRBJ1-1, with D possibly TRBD1 on 5 matching bases. The germline V and J ends were trimmed by 0 bases and 10 bases, with 12 bases remaining between them. Germline-derived CDR1 and CDR2 are DFQATT and SNEGSKA (reference sequence). The CDR3 spans 12 residues.